The clone carrying this T cell receptor (beta chain) was seen many times. The target antigen is unknown. The TCR beta CDR3 regions underwent amplification using RNA transcripts as the source. Using the HTBI primer set, a first-round RT-PCR was run on the TCR CDR3. TCRdb itself ran the multiplex PCR reads through MiXCR, one entry per CDR3 protein. Among over 450,000 distinct CDR3 sequences listed, 13% to 15% were seen once. This CDR3 has 16 residues. The V gene's germline CDR1 is GTSNPN and CDR2 SVGIG (reference sequence). The V end lost 2 bases, the J end lost 3 bases, and 17 bases lay between the germline ends. This record belongs to a study of T cells in Graves' hyperthyroidism and ophthalmopathy. At the level of the study: Any treatment followed the collection of peripheral blood at initial diagnosis. Study-wide points: Appearing also in blood were most of the thyroid clonotypes expanded above 0.001.

Calling Graves' hyperthyroidism stable meant ophthalmopathy did not progress within 18 months. Each diagnosis drew on symptoms, thyroxine, TRAb, thyroid ultrasound and orbital computed tomography findings. This TCR derives from a young woman with Graves' hyperthyroidism. Sequencing used blood. The chain uses TRBV30 and TRBJ1-5, with D possibly matching TRBD1 (5 bases). The CDR3 nucleotides are TGTGCCTGGAGTAACCCGAGGCGGGGCAACAATCAGCCCCAGCATTTT. Protein product: CAWSNPRRGNNQPQHF.